This T cell receptor (beta chain) was identified in a study of OX40 agonist ivuxolimab in advanced cancers. Study as a whole: Partial responses were achieved by three patients: one hepatocellular carcinoma, two cutaneous melanoma. General observations from the study: Certain nonresponders additionally had low normalized T-cell clonal expansion.

This CDR3 comprises 13 residues. Trimming removed 4 bases from V and 0 bases from J; junction bases left unmatched: 2. The germline V gene encodes CDR1 SQVTM and CDR2 ANQGSEA. People who had autoimmune disease history or systemic immunosuppression were excluded. Sampling of blood occurred at baseline, cycle 4 day 1, and cycle 7 day 1. As concerns this clone: No antigen is known for it.

Profiling relied on immunoSEQ multiplex PCR, and the TCRdb table lists in-frame clones only, not all of them. The data show approximately 70,000 clones, 90% to 95% seen once. The starting material was CD4+ or CD8+ T cells sorted from blood, obtained in a trial of the OX40 agonist ivuxolimab. This clonotype was sampled from an adult with an advanced solid tumor such as melanoma, head and neck, liver or kidney cancer. The rearrangement uses TRBV29-1 and TRBJ2-7, with TRBD1 matching 8 bases. The CDR3: CSVGGQGSYEQYF. The DNA for the CDR3 is TGCAGCGTTGGAGGACAGGGCTCCTACGAGCAGTACTTC.